The sequence of this T cell receptor beta chain was determined in a study of blood T cell repertoires in COVID-19. Looking at the study overall: The samples span acute and convalescent COVID-19 from the United States, Italy and Spain. Sample material is recorded as cDNA or gDNA derived from T cells, B-cell-depleted T cells, or PBMCs.

Germline CDR1 MGHRA, CDR2 YSYEKL. The CDR3 runs 13 residues. The V end was cut by 4 bases, the J end by 3 bases, with 10 bases between. Per the original data handling: Using reference gene primer amplification, nucleated cell counts were estimated. The method was immunoSEQ multiplex PCR; TCRdb's version includes in-frame clones alone and lacks a portion of them. V, J and clone size were drawn from that table, and D and trimming were deduced from the DNA. The sample has approximately 400,000 clones, around 90% seen once. This sequence was found in a man aged 35-49 years with acute or convalescent COVID-19. The sequenced sample consisted of peripheral blood. J is TRBJ2-7 and V is TRBV4-1; D gene uncertain. DNA of the CDR3: TGCGCCAGCAGCCTATTGCACAGCTACGAGCAGTACTTC. Its translation: CASSLLHSYEQYF.